These T cell receptor beta chains were read from a single sample in a study of blood T cell repertoires in COVID-19. Sequencing was performed with immunoSEQ multiplex PCR; in TCRdb, only in-frame clones are kept and a portion is missing. Altogether 200,000 to 250,000 clones are present, around 83% being singletons, with the ten largest covering approximately 5.2%. The sequenced sample consisted of peripheral blood. The receptors here all came from an older woman with COVID-19, enrolled during active disease. Each CDR3 is given with its conserved first and last residue. A D gene is named only where the DNA matches it firmly. Not every row has a clone size; where given, it reads once, few, many or a size class.

D gene,V gene,J gene,clone size,CDR3 DNA,CDR3 protein
-,TRBV6-6,TRBJ2-7,-,TGTGCCAGCAGTTACCTTAGCGCAACCTACGAGCAGTACTTC,CASSYLSATYEQYF
TRBD1,TRBV28,TRBJ1-3,-,TGTGCCAGCAGTTTAGACGCCCCGACAGGGGGACGATATGGAAACACCATATATTTT,CASSLDAPTGGRYGNTIYF
TRBD1,TRBV7-2,TRBJ2-6,-,TGTGCCAGCAGCCCTGGGCCGGGACAGGGGGGCTCTGGGGCCAACGTCCTGACTTTC,CASSPGPGQGGSGANVLTF
-,TRBV5-4,TRBJ1-1,-,TGTGCCAGCAGCTTGTTTTTTCCAGTGAACACTGAAGCTTTCTTT,CASSLFFPVNTEAFF
-,TRBV6-2/TRBV6-3,TRBJ2-2,-,TGTGCCAGCAGCCTTGATCGGGCGGGAACCGGGGAGCTGTTTTTT,CASSLDRAGTGELFF
TRBD2,TRBV4-1,TRBJ2-1,-,TGCGCCAGCAGCCAAGCCGTTTCTAGCGGGACGCTCCTCCCGAGCTCCTACAATGAGCAGTTCTTC,CASSQAVSSGTLLPSSYNEQFF
TRBD2,TRBV6-2/TRBV6-3,TRBJ2-7,-,TGTGCCAGCAGTTACTCCGGGGGAGGGGCGCGCGAGCAGTACTTC,CASSYSGGGAREQYF
TRBD1,TRBV5-4,TRBJ2-5,-,TGTGCCAGCAGCAAGAAAGGGGGCCCGGAGACCCAGTACTTC,CASSKKGGPETQYF
-,TRBV3-1/TRBV3-2,TRBJ2-7,once,TGTGCCAGCAGCCAAGATGCGAGGGATTCCCCCTACGAGCAGTACTTC,CASSQDARDSPYEQYF
TRBD1,TRBV7-9,TRBJ1-1,-,TGTGCCAGCAGCTGGGGACAGTCGGACACTGAAGCTTTCTTT,CASSWGQSDTEAFF
TRBD1,TRBV10-2,TRBJ2-1,-,TGCGCCAGCACCAGAGGGACAGAGTACAATGAGCAGTTCTTC,CASTRGTEYNEQFF
TRBD2,TRBV4-3,TRBJ2-7,-,TGCGCCAGCAGCCATGATAGCGGGAATCCCTCCTACGAGCAGTACTTC,CASSHDSGNPSYEQYF
TRBD1,TRBV5-1,TRBJ2-7,-,TGCGCCAGCAGCTTCGACAGGGGGTCCGACGAGCAGTACTTC,CASSFDRGSDEQYF
-,TRBV7-9,TRBJ1-2,-,TGTGCCAGCAGCTTGGGGGGGCTTCAGGGCCCTCTCTCTGGCTACACCTTC,CASSLGGLQGPLSGYTF
-,TRBV7-9,TRBJ1-4,-,TGTGCCAGCAGCCAAGCGACGTATGAAAAACTGTTTTTT,CASSQATYEKLFF
TRBD2,TRBV2,TRBJ2-3,once,TGTGCCAGCAGGGCGCTAGCGGGAGAAACAGATACGCAGTATTTT,CASRALAGETDTQYF
-,TRBV12-5,TRBJ1-5,-,TGTGCTAGTGGCGCCAGCGGCAATCAGCCCCAGCATTTT,CASGASGNQPQHF
-,TRBV9,TRBJ1-3,once,TGTGCCAGCAGCGTATACGGCGGATCTGGAAACACCATATATTTT,CASSVYGGSGNTIYF
TRBD1,TRBV27,TRBJ1-1,-,TGTGCCAGCAGTAAAGGGACAGGGGGCCTCACTGAAGCTTTCTTT,CASSKGTGGLTEAFF
-,TRBV5-1,TRBJ2-1,-,TGCGCCAGCAGCTTCCCTAGATCGTACAATGAGCAGTTCTTC,CASSFPRSYNEQFF
-,TRBV7-8,TRBJ1-5,once,TGTGCCAGCAGCTCCAACCCGAGGGCGGCGGGCAATCAGCCCCAGCATTTT,CASSSNPRAAGNQPQHF
TRBD1,TRBV15,TRBJ2-7,-,TGTGCCACCAGCCTGGAGGACAGGGACGTCTCCTACGAGCAGTACTTC,CATSLEDRDVSYEQYF
-,TRBV28,TRBJ1-4,-,TGTGCCAGCAGCCGGGATGAAAAACTGTTTTTT,CASSRDEKLFF
TRBD2,TRBV4-3,TRBJ2-3,-,TGCGCCAGCAGCATCGGACTAGCGGGAGCAGATACGCAGTATTTT,CASSIGLAGADTQYF
-,TRBV15,TRBJ1-5,-,TGTGCCACCAGCACCCGACAGGGCAATCAGCCCCAGCATTTT,CATSTRQGNQPQHF
-,TRBV6-5,TRBJ2-7,few,TGTGCCAGCAGTTCCCGTACAGGGGGGGGGACCTACGAGCAGTACTTC,CASSSRTGGGTYEQYF
TRBD2,TRBV18,TRBJ2-5,-,TGTGCCAGCTCACCATATTCGGGAGGGGATAAAGAGACCCAGTACTTC,CASSPYSGGDKETQYF
TRBD1,TRBV6-9,TRBJ1-6,few,TGTGCCAGCAGTTATGATAGGCGGGACAGGGTTTCACCCCTCCACTTT,CASSYDRRDRVSPLHF
TRBD1,TRBV30,TRBJ2-6,once,TGTGCCTGGGGGACAGGGGGCTCTGGGGCCAACGTCCTGACTTTC,CAWGTGGSGANVLTF
-,TRBV29-1,TRBJ1-2,-,TGCAGCGTTGAGGCCCCCGGGGGGGGAGGCTACACCTTC,CSVEAPGGGGYTF
-,TRBV7-9,TRBJ1-4,-,TGTGCCAGCAGCTTAGAGTGGGACAAAAAACTGTTTTTT,CASSLEWDKKLFF
TRBD2,TRBV14,TRBJ2-1,-,TGTGCCAGCAGCCGAGCGGGAGGGACTTACAATGAGCAGTTCTTC,CASSRAGGTYNEQFF
-,TRBV5-1,TRBJ1-6,-,TGCGCCAGCAGCCTCACTGGGGGGTTGAGTAATTCACCCCTCCACTTT,CASSLTGGLSNSPLHF
TRBD1,TRBV19,TRBJ2-1,-,TGTGCCAGTAGTACTCCAGGGGGCGAGCAGTTCTTC,CASSTPGGEQFF
-,TRBV5-6,TRBJ1-6,-,TGTGCCAGCAGCCTCGGGTCATCTTTACCCCTCCACTTT,CASSLGSSLPLHF
-,TRBV6-2/TRBV6-3,TRBJ1-2,-,TGTGCCAGCAGTGCCCCTCCAGGGGACAACTATGGCTACACCTTC,CASSAPPGDNYGYTF
TRBD1,TRBV6-6,TRBJ1-1,-,TGTGCCAGCAGTTACTTCCCGCCGGGACAGGAAGCTTTCTTT,CASSYFPPGQEAFF
-,TRBV7-7,TRBJ1-3,-,TGTGCCAGCAGCTTGGCCCCCGGGGGGACTGGAAACACCATATATTTT,CASSLAPGGTGNTIYF
TRBD2,TRBV2,TRBJ2-2,few,TGTGCCAGCAGTGAGACTAGCGGTACCACCGGGGAGCTGTTTTTT,CASSETSGTTGELFF
TRBD1,TRBV30,TRBJ1-5,-,TGTGCCTGGCAAGCCGGGGACAGGGACAATCAGCCCCAGCATTTT,CAWQAGDRDNQPQHF
TRBD2,TRBV27,TRBJ2-7,-,TGTGCCAGCAGTAGAGGTAGCGGGACCGAGCAGTACTTC,CASSRGSGTEQYF
-,TRBV10-3,TRBJ1-1,-,TGTGCCATCAGTGAGCGGGGAGACTACACTGAAGCTTTCTTT,CAISERGDYTEAFF
-,TRBV18,TRBJ2-1,-,TGTGCCAGCTCACCGACACAATACAATGAGCAGTTCTTC,CASSPTQYNEQFF
-,TRBV5-5,TRBJ2-3,-,TGTGCCAGCAGCGTGGGTGGCCGAGGTCCCCGGGATACGCAGTATTTT,CASSVGGRGPRDTQYF
TRBD2,TRBV7-3,TRBJ2-3,once,TGTGCCAGCAGCTTAAAAGCCCGACTAGCGGGAGGGACAGATACGCAGTATTTT,CASSLKARLAGGTDTQYF
TRBD1,TRBV27,TRBJ2-5,-,TGTGCCAGCAGTCCCTATGACAGGGGAGAGACCCAGTACTTC,CASSPYDRGETQYF
TRBD1,TRBV7-2,TRBJ1-5,-,TGTGCCAGCAGCTTAGGACAGGGGACAAATCAGCCCCAGCATTTT,CASSLGQGTNQPQHF
TRBD1,TRBV19,TRBJ2-3,-,TGTGCCAGTAGGACCCTTGGACAGGGGTCAGATACGCAGTATTTT,CASRTLGQGSDTQYF
TRBD2,TRBV7-3,TRBJ2-2,-,TGTGCCAGCAGCCAAAGCGGGGGGTTCCCCCCCGGGGAGCTGTTTTTT,CASSQSGGFPPGELFF
-,TRBV7-8,TRBJ2-6,-,TGTGCCAGCAGCTTAGGGGCTGCATCTGGGGCCAACGTCCTGACTTTC,CASSLGAASGANVLTF
TRBD1,TRBV7-6,TRBJ1-2,-,TGTGCCAGCAGCTTGGGGACAGCCCCCTCTTACGGCTACACCTTC,CASSLGTAPSYGYTF